Sequencing of this T cell receptor beta chain was carried out in a study of identical twins. The CDR3 runs to 15 residues. Germline V CDR1 and CDR2: LGHDT, YNNKEL (reference sequence). J lost 7 bases, V lost 4 bases, and 6 bases had no gene match. TCRdb fed the 5' RACE reads into MiXCR, producing one record per CDR3 protein. Here the sample spans some 500,000 distinct CDR3 sequences, about 20% being singletons. A further study also used this sample, focusing on T cells expressing NK-cell markers.

The chain is built from TRBV3-1 and TRBJ1-6; TRBD1 agrees at 8 bases. What was sequenced was CD4+ T cells sorted from blood. The sequence was collected from a woman between 18 and 29 years old in good health. In nucleotides, the CDR3 is TGTGCCAGCAGCCCCCGACAGGGGACGAATTCACCCCTCCACTTT. Translating gives CASSPRQGTNSPLHF.